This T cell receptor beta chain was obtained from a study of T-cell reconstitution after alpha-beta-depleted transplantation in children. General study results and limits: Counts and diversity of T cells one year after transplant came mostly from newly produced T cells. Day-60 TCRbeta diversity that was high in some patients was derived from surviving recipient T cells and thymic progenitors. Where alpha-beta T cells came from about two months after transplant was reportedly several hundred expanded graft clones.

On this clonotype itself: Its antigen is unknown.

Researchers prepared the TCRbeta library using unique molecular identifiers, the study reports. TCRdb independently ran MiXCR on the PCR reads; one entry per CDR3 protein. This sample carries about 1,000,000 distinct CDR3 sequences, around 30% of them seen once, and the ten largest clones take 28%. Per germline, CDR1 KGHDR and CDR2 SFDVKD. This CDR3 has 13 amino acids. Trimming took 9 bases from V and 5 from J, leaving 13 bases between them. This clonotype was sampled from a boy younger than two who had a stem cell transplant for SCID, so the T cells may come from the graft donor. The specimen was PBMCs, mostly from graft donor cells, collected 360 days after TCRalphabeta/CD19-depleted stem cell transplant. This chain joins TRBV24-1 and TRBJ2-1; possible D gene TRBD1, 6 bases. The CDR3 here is CATQGTPNNEQFF. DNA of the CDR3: TGTGCCACCCAGGGGACACCGAACAATGAGCAGTTCTTC.